The rows below give T cell receptor beta chains drawn from one sample of a study of PD-L1 blockade in urothelial cancer. Clones were read by immunoSEQ multiplex PCR, and TCRdb kept only the in-frame ones, dropping some. This table has about 88,000 clones, 90% appearing once. Sequenced here: PBMCs, sampled around atezolizumab (anti-PD-L1) treatment. These receptors were taken from a man in his 60s with urothelial cancer. CDR3s leave out the opening cysteine and the closing phenylalanine or tryptophan. The order of the fields is V gene, J gene, CDR3 protein.

>TRBV4-3|TRBJ2-1
ASSQDWGPNNEQF
>TRBV10-2|TRBJ2-5
ASSGEETQY
>TRBV18|TRBJ2-7
ASSPGQGNDEQY
>TRBV5-1|TRBJ1-1
ASSQGQMNTEAF
>TRBV10-1|TRBJ1-2
ASSPYRGNYGYT
>TRBV13|TRBJ2-3
ASSKGTSGGESTDTQY
>TRBV7-6|TRBJ2-5
ASSPSPTETQY
>TRBV29-1|TRBJ1-2
SVEPGQGYGYT
>TRBV7-2|TRBJ2-5
ASSLAWGRPYQETQY
>TRBV28|TRBJ1-2
ASSAGQGNYGYT
>TRBV4-3|TRBJ2-5
ASSQDGRGNRAPGEETQY
>TRBV4-2|TRBJ1-2
ASSQDERRPYGYT
>TRBV7-8|TRBJ2-3
ASSPRQGHSNTDTQY
>TRBV7-3|TRBJ2-1
ASSTTSGSYNEQF
>TRBV6-5|TRBJ1-2
ASSPGIPEFSGYT
>TRBV6-5|TRBJ1-1
ASSYSRERDTEAF
>TRBV7-3|TRBJ1-1
ASGGRVNTEAF
>TRBV29-1|TRBJ2-5
SGGQGERETQY
>TRBV7-2|TRBJ2-5
ASSLTFERGIRETQY
>TRBV29-1|TRBJ2-5
SAYKTGTSGETQY
>TRBV5-1|TRBJ2-7
ASSLVAYEQY
>TRBV5-8|TRBJ2-7
ASSSKLHSHFEQY